The rows below give T cell receptor beta chains drawn from one sample of a study of blood T cell repertoires in COVID-19. Clones were read by immunoSEQ multiplex PCR, and TCRdb kept only the in-frame ones, dropping some. The sample yields around 13,000 clones, 65% to 90% seen once. Sequenced input: peripheral blood. The receptor source for this set is a man aged 40-55 years with active or convalescent COVID-19. CDR3s include the opening cysteine and the closing phenylalanine or tryptophan. The D gene is left open where the match is weak. Where a row states a size, it is once, few, many or the class of an expanded clone; other rows omit it.

CDR3 protein: CASSLGQEGNQPQHF; CDR3 DNA: TGTGCCAGCAGCCTCGGACAGGAGGGCAATCAGCCCCAGCATTTT; J gene: TRBJ1-5; clone size: once; V gene: TRBV28; D gene: TRBD1
CDR3 protein: CASSVGGQGRRETQYF; CDR3 DNA: TGTGCCAGCAGCGTAGGGGGGCAGGGTAGGAGAGAGACCCAGTACTTC; J gene: TRBJ2-5; clone size: -; V gene: TRBV9; D gene: -
CDR3 protein: CASGGTGDTEAFF; CDR3 DNA: TGCGCCAGCGGGGGGACAGGGGACACTGAAGCTTTCTTT; J gene: TRBJ1-1; clone size: -; V gene: TRBV4-3; D gene: TRBD1
CDR3 protein: CASSFGRGGSGSINEKLFF; CDR3 DNA: TGTGCCAGCAGCTTCGGGAGGGGCGGCTCGGGGTCCATCAATGAAAAACTGTTTTTT; J gene: TRBJ1-4; clone size: -; V gene: TRBV7-9; D gene: -
CDR3 protein: CASSLLGQGNTEAFF; CDR3 DNA: TGTGCCAGCAGTTTATTGGGACAGGGGAACACTGAAGCTTTCTTT; J gene: TRBJ1-1; clone size: few; V gene: TRBV27; D gene: TRBD1
CDR3 protein: CASSLFQRGGRDTQYF; CDR3 DNA: TGTGCCAGCAGCCTCTTTCAGCGGGGGGGCCGAGATACGCAGTATTTT; J gene: TRBJ2-3; clone size: -; V gene: TRBV14; D gene: TRBD2
CDR3 protein: CATSDASTPEAFF; CDR3 DNA: TGTGCCACCAGTGATGCGTCAACGCCTGAAGCTTTCTTT; J gene: TRBJ1-1; clone size: once; V gene: TRBV24-1; D gene: -
CDR3 protein: CASRRDSYSNQPQHF; CDR3 DNA: TGTGCCAGCAGAAGGGACAGTTATAGCAATCAGCCCCAGCATTTT; J gene: TRBJ1-5; clone size: once; V gene: TRBV27; D gene: TRBD1
CDR3 protein: CASRGQGAYEQYF; CDR3 DNA: TGTGCCAGCCGTGGACAGGGGGCGTACGAGCAGTACTTC; J gene: TRBJ2-7; clone size: -; V gene: TRBV7-9; D gene: TRBD1
CDR3 protein: CASNGQRANYGYTF; CDR3 DNA: TGTGCCAGTAATGGGCAGAGGGCAAACTATGGCTACACCTTC; J gene: TRBJ1-2; clone size: -; V gene: TRBV19; D gene: -